This entry lists 15 T cell receptor beta chains sequenced from one sample in a study of blood T cell repertoires in COVID-19. Profiling relied on immunoSEQ multiplex PCR, and the TCRdb table lists in-frame clones only, not all of them. The sample includes 300,000 or so clones, approximately 88% of them seen just once. Sequenced: peripheral blood. The receptors derive from a woman in her thirties who had recovered from COVID-19.

The CDR3 sequence is CASSRTGGETQYF. CDR3 bases: TGTGCCAGCAGTAGGACAGGAGGGGAGACCCAGTACTTC. This chain links TRBV7-2 with TRBJ2-5, with TRBD1 as a possible D gene (7 bases). Per the germline V gene, CDR1 is SGHTA and CDR2 is FQGNSA. Trimming left V 6 bases short and J 5 bases short, with 13 bases between. This CDR3 has 13 amino acids.

The chain combines TRBV28 with TRBJ1-6, with 7 bases aligning to TRBD1. This CDR3 comprises 14 residues. Germline CDR1 and CDR2: MDHEN and SYDVKM. V gave up 6 bases and J gave up 5 bases; unmatched junction bases: 4. The CDR3 nucleotides read TGTGCCAGCAGCGCTACAGGGGATAATTCACCCCTCCACTTT. Protein: CASSATGDNSPLHF.

The chain couples TRBV5-1 to TRBJ2-7, with a possible D match to TRBD1 (5 bases). Germline V gene lookup returns CDR1 SGHRS and CDR2 YFSETQ. V lost 0 bases and J 6 bases, leaving 16 bases between the germline ends. The CDR3 extends over 15 amino acids. The CDR3 DNA reads as TGCGCCAGCAGCTTGGGTGGTACCGAGACAGCCGAGCAGTACTTC. Its translation is CASSLGGTETAEQYF.

Regarding this clone: The sample has other DNA sequences that encode this CDR3 too. The chain links TRBV15 to TRBJ1-6; D not certain. The CDR3 runs to 12 residues. Germline assignment: CDR1 LNHNV and CDR2 YYDKDF (reference sequence). V was clipped by 0 bases and J by 10 bases, with 4 bases between them. The chain's CDR3 is CATSRDRSPLHF. CDR3 bases: TGTGCCACCAGCAGAGATCGGTCACCCCTCCACTTT.

The rearrangement joins TRBV25-1 to TRBJ1-6, with TRBD1 as a possible D gene (6 bases). The length of the CDR3 is 13 residues. V was shortened by 3 bases and J by 12 bases, with 12 bases between the two germline ends. The germline CDR1 and CDR2 sequences are MGHDK and SYGVNS. The CDR3 nucleotides are TGTGCCAGCAGTGACCGGGGGGCTGTACCCCTCCACTTT. It specifies CASSDRGAVPLHF.

The chain carries TRBV10-2 and TRBJ2-7, with D possibly being TRBD1 (5 bases). Looked up from germline, CDR1 is WSHSY and CDR2 is SAAADI. V lost 6 bases to trimming and J lost 3 bases, with 12 bases between them. The CDR3 length is 13 residues. The CDR3 DNA sequence: TGCGCCAGCAGACAGGATGGCCACTACGAGCAGTACTTC. Its translation: CASRQDGHYEQYF.

The gene calls are TRBV19 and TRBJ2-1, with 9 bases matching TRBD2. This CDR3 contains 14 residues. V shed 4 bases, J shed 6 bases, and the junction held 4 bases outside the gene matches. Germline assignment: CDR1 LNHDA and CDR2 SQIVND (reference sequence). The CDR3 loop is CASSNAGGLNEQFF. The DNA of the CDR3 is TGTGCCAGTAGTAACGCGGGGGGGCTCAATGAGCAGTTCTTC.

Comments on this clone: A much larger clone lies a single base off, so this may be a read error. The chain recombines TRBV12-3 or TRBV12-4 with TRBJ1-1; D unresolved. The CDR3 covers 11 residues. V gave up 5 bases and J gave up 2 bases, with 3 bases separating them. CDR3 protein: CASSGNTEAFF. In nucleotides, the CDR3 is TGTGCCAGCAGTGGCAACACTGAAGCTTTCTTT.

DNA of the CDR3: TGTGCCAGCAGCGTTAGCCTCTTCCGGACACCTAACACCGGGGAGCTGTTTTTT. It codes for CASSVSLFRTPNTGELFF. This sequence joins TRBV9 and TRBJ2-2, with a weak D call TRBD1 (5 bases). Germline lookup yields CDR1 SGDLS and CDR2 YYNGEE. The CDR3 covers 18 residues. With 2 bases removed from V and 2 bases from J, the gap between germline ends came to 19 bases.

This chain joins TRBV5-4 and TRBJ2-5, with TRBD2 matching 8 bases. The germline V gene has CDR1 SGHNT and CDR2 YYREEE (reference sequence). Trimming took 4 bases from V and 1 from J; bases not matched to a gene: 12. CDR3 length: 17 amino acids. The CDR3 DNA reads TGTGCCAGCAGCGTTTTCGGGATAGCGGGGCCCCAAGAGACCCAGTACTTC. Amino acid sequence: CASSVFGIAGPQETQYF. The full variable domain, with the rest looked up from reference TRBV5-4 and TRBJ2-5, is ETGVTQSPTHLIKTRGQQVTLRCSSQSGHNTVSWYQQALGQGPQFIFQYYREEENGRGNFPPRFSGLQFPNYSSELNVNALELDDSALYLCASSVFGIAGPQETQYFGPGTRLLVL.

J is TRBJ2-5 and V is TRBV2, with D possibly matching TRBD2 (5 bases). V lost 3 bases to trimming and J lost 4 bases, with 15 bases between them. This CDR3 is built from 15 residues. Germline loops: CDR1 SNHLY, CDR2 FYNNEI. The CDR3 region is CASSDWLARRETQYF. DNA for the CDR3: TGTGCCAGCAGTGATTGGCTAGCAAGGAGAGAGACCCAGTACTTC.

The chain is built from TRBV5-4 and TRBJ2-1, with 9 bases aligning to TRBD2. Germline CDR1 SGHNT, CDR2 YYREEE (reference sequence). With 4 bases clipped from V and 2 bases from J, the junction kept 4 bases outside the gene matches. This CDR3 contains 15 residues. The CDR3 DNA reads TGTGCCAGCAGCCGTAGCGGGGGAACCTACAATGAGCAGTTCTTC. Translating it yields CASSRSGGTYNEQFF.

The rearrangement joins TRBV4-1 to TRBJ2-7; D might be TRBD2 (5 bases). Deletions cut 4 bases from V and 0 bases from J, with 16 bases between. From germline, CDR1 is MGHRA and CDR2 YSYEKL. This CDR3 has 16 residues. The CDR3 DNA is TGCGCCAGCAGCCCCCTTGCGAAGGACTTCTCCTACGAGCAGTACTTC. Protein: CASSPLAKDFSYEQYF.

J is TRBJ2-7 and V is TRBV7-3; 9 positions match TRBD1. The J segment lost 6 bases and the V segment lost 5 bases, leaving 8 bases of the junction unmatched. The length of the CDR3 is 14 residues. Germline values: CDR1 SGHTA, CDR2 FQGTGA. The CDR3 sequence: CASSLYPDRGEQYF. DNA for the CDR3: TGTGCCAGCAGCCTCTATCCGGACAGGGGCGAGCAGTACTTC.

This clone showed up just once. This chain links TRBV28 with TRBJ1-6; 7 bases align to TRBD1. V was clipped by 5 bases and J by 8 bases; unmatched bases: 9. The CDR3 is 15 residues long. From germline, CDR1 is MDHEN and CDR2 SYDVKM. The CDR3 protein is CASSGADRDHSPLHF. CDR3 bases: TGTGCCAGCAGTGGGGCCGACAGGGACCATTCACCCCTCCACTTT.